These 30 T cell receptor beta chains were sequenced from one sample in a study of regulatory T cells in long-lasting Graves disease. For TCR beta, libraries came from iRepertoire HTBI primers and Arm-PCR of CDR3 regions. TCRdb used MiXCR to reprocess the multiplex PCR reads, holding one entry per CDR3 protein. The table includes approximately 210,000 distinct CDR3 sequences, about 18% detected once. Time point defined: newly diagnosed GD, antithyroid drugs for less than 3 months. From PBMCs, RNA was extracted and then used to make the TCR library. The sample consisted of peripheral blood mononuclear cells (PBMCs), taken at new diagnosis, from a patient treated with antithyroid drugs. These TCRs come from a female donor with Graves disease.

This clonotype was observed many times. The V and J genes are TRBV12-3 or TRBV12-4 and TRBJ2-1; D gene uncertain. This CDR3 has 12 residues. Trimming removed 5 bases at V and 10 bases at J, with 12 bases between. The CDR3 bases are TGTGCCAGCAGTAGACAACAAGGCGAGCAGTTCTTC. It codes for CASSRQQGEQFF.

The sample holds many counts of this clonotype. CDR3 in DNA: TGTGCCAGCTCCCTAAGGACAGGGCCCGAAGCTTTCTTT. This sequence encodes CASSLRTGPEAFF. V and J are TRBV18 and TRBJ1-1, with 8 bases matching TRBD1. Germline CDR1 is KGHSH and CDR2 is LQKENI. This CDR3 contains 13 residues. Trimming took 6 bases from V and 8 from J; bases not matched to a gene: 8.

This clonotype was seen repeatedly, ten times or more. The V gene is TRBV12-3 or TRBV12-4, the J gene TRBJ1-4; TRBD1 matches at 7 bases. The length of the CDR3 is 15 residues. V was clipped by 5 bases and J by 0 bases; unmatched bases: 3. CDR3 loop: CASSLRGATNEKLFF. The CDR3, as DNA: TGTGCCAGCAGTCTCAGGGGGGCAACTAATGAAAAACTGTTTTTT.

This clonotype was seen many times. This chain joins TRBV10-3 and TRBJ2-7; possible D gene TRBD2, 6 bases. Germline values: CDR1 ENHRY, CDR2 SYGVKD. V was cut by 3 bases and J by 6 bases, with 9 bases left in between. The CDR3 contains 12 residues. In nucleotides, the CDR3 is TGTGCCATCAGTGAAGGGACTTTCGAGCAGTACTTC. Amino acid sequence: CAISEGTFEQYF.

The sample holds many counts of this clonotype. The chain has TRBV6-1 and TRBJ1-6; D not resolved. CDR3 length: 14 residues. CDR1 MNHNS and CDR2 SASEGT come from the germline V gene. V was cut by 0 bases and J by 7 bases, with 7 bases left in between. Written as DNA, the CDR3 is TGTGCCAGCAGTGAAGCCATCCAGAATTCACCCCTCCACTTT. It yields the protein CASSEAIQNSPLHF.

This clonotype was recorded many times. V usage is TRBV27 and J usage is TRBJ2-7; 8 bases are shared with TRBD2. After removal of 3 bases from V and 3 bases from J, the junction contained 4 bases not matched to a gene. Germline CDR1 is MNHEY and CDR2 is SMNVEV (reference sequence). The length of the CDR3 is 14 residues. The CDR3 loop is CASSFSGGLYEQYF. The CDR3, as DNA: TGTGCCAGCAGTTTTTCGGGAGGGCTCTACGAGCAGTACTTC.

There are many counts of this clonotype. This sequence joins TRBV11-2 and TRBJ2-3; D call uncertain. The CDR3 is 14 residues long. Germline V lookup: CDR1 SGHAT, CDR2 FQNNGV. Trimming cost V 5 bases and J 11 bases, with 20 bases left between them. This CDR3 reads CASSPTSTPERQYF. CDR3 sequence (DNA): TGTGCCAGCAGCCCGACATCTACACCGGAGAGGCAGTATTTT.

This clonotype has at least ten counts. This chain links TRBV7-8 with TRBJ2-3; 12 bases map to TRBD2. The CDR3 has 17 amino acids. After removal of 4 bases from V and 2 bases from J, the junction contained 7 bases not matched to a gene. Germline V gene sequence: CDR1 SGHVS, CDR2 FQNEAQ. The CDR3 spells CASSSLLAGGYTDTQYF. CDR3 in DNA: TGTGCCAGCAGCTCCCTACTAGCGGGAGGATACACAGATACGCAGTATTTT.

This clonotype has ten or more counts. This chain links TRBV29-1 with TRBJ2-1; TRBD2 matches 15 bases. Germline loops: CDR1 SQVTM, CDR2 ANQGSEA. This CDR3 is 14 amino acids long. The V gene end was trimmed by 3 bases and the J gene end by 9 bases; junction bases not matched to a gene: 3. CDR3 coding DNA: TGCAGCGTTGACCCGGGACTAGCGGGAGGTGAGCAGTTCTTC. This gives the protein CSVDPGLAGGEQFF.

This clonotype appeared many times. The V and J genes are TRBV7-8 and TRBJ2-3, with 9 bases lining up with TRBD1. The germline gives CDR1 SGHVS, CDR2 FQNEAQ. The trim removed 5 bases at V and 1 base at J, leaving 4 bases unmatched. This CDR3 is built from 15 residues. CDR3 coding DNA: TGTGCCAGCAGCAAAACAGGGGGCGGCACAGATACGCAGTATTTT. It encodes CASSKTGGGTDTQYF.

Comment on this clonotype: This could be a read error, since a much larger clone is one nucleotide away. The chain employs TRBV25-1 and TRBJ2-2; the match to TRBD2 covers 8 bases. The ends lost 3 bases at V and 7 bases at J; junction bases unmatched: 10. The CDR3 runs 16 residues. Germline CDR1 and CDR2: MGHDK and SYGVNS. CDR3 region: CASSDPREGLIGELFF. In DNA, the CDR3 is TGTGCCAGCAGTGATCCCCGGGAGGGGTTGATCGGGGAGCTGTTTTTT.

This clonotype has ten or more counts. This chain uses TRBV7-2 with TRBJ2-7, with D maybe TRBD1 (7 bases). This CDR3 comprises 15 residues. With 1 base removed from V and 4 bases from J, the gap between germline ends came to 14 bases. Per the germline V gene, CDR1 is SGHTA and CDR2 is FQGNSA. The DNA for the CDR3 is TGTGCCAGCAGCTTAGACTGGTCAGGGGGGTACGAGCAGTACTTC. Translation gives CASSLDWSGGYEQYF.

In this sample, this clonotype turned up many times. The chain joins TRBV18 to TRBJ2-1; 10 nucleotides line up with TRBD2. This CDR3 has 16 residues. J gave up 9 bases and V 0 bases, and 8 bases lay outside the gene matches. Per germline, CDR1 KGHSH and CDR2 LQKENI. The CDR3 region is CASSPPVLAGEAEQFF. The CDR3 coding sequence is TGTGCCAGCTCACCACCGGTGCTAGCGGGAGAGGCTGAGCAGTTCTTC.

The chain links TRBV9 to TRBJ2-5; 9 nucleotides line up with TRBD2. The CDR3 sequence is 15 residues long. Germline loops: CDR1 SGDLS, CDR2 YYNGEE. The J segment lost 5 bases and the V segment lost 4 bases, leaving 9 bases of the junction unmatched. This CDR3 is CASSPTAGGWETQYF. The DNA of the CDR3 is TGTGCCAGCAGCCCAACGGCGGGAGGGTGGGAGACCCAGTACTTC.

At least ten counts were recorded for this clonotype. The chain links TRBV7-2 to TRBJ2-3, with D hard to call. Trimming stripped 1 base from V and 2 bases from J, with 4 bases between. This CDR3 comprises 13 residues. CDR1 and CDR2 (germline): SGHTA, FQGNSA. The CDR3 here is CASSLGFTDTQYF. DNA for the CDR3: TGTGCCAGCAGCTTAGGTTTCACAGATACGCAGTATTTT.

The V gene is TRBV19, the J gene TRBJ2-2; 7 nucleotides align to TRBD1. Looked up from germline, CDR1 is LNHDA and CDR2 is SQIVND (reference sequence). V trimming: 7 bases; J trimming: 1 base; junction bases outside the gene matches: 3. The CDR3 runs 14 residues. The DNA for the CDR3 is TGTGCCAGTACCTGGACAGGGAACACCGGGGAGCTGTTTTTT. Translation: CASTWTGNTGELFF.

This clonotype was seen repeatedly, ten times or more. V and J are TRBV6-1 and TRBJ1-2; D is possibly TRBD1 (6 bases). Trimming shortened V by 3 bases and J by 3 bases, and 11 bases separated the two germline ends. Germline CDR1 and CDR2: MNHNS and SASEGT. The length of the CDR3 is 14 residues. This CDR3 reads CASSDGQLHYGYTF. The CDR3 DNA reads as TGTGCCAGCAGTGACGGACAGCTCCACTATGGCTACACCTTC.

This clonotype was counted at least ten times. The CDR3 nucleotides are TGTGCCAGCAGCCCGTGGGGGGCAGGCAATCAGCCCCAGCATTTT. Encoded protein: CASSPWGAGNQPQHF. The rearrangement links TRBV11-2 to TRBJ1-5; TRBD1 is a possible D gene (6 bases). CDR3 length equals 15 residues. V lost 5 bases and J 2 bases, leaving 13 bases between the germline ends. Looked up from germline, CDR1 is SGHAT and CDR2 is FQNNGV.

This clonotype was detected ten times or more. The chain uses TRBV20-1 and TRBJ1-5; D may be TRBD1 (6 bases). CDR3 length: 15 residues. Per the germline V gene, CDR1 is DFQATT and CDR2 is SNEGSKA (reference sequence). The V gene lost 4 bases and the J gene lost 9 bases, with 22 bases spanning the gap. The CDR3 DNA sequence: TGCAGTGCTACCGCGACAGGCCCCCTTATCACGCCCCAGCATTTT. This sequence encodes CSATATGPLITPQHF.

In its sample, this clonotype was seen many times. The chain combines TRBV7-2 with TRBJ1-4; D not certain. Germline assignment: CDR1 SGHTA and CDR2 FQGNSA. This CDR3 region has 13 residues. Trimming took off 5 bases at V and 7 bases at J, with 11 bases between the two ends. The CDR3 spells CASSGRSAEKLFF. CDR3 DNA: TGTGCCAGCAGCGGACGATCGGCTGAAAAACTGTTTTTT.

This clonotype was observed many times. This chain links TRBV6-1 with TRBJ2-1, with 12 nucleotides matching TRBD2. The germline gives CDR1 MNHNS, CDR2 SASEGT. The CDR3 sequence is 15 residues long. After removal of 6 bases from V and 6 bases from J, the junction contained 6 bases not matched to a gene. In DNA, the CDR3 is TGTGCCAGCAGCTCGGGACTAGCGGGCGCCAATGAGCAGTTCTTC. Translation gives CASSSGLAGANEQFF.

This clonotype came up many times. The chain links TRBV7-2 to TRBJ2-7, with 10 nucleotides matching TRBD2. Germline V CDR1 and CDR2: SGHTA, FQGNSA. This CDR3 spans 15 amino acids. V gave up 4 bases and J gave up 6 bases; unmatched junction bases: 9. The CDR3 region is CASSSPGTSAGEQYF. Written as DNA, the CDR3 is TGTGCCAGCAGCTCCCCCGGGACTAGCGCCGGCGAGCAGTACTTC.

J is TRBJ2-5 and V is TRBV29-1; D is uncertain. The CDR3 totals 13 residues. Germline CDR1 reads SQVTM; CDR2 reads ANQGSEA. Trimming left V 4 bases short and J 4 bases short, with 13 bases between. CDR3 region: CSVGPDAGETQYF. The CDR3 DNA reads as TGCAGCGTTGGTCCGGACGCCGGAGAGACCCAGTACTTC.

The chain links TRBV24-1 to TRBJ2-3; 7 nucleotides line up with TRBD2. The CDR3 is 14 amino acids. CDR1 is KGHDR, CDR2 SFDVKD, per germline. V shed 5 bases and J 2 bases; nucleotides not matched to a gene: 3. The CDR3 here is CATSASGNTDTQYF. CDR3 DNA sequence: TGTGCCACCAGTGCCAGCGGGAACACAGATACGCAGTATTTT.

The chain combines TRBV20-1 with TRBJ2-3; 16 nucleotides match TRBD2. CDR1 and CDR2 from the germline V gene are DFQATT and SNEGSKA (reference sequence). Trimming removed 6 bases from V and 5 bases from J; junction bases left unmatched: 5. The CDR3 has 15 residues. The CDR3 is CSAGTSGRAVDTQYF. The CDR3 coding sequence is TGCAGTGCGGGGACTAGCGGGAGGGCCGTAGATACGCAGTATTTT.

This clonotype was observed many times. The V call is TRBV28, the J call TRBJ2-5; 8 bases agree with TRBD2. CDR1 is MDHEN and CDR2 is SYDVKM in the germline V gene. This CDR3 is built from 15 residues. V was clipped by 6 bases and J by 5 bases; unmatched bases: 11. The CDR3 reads CASSPAGEVRETQYF. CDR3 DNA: TGTGCCAGCAGCCCAGCGGGGGAGGTTCGGGAGACCCAGTACTTC.

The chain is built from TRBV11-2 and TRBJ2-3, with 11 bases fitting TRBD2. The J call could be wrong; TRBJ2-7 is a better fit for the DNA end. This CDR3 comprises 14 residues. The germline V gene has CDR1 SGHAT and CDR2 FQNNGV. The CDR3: CASSSGLADYEQYF. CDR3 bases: TGTGCCAGCAGCTCGGGACTAGCGGACTACGAGCAGTACTTC.

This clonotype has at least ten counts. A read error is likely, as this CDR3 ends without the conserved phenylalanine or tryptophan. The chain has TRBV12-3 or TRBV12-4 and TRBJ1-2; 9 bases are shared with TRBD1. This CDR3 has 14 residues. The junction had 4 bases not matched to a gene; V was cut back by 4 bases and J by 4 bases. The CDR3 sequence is CASSYRGLSYGYTL. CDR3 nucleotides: TGTGCCAGCAGTTACAGGGGGCTCAGCTATGGCTACACCCTC.

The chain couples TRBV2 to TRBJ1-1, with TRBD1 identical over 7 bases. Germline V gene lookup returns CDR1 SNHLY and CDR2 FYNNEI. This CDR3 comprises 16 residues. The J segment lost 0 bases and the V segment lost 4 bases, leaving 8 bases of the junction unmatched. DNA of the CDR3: TGTGCCAGCAGTGTGGGGAGACAGGGCGTGAACACTGAAGCTTTCTTT. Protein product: CASSVGRQGVNTEAFF.

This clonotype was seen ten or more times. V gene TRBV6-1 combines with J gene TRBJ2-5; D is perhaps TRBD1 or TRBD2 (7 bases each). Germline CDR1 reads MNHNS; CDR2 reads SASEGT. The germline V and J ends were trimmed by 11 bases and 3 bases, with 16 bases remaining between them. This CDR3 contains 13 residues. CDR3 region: CAAAQGGEETQYF. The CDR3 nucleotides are TGTGCCGCCGCCCAGGGGGGGGAAGAGACCCAGTACTTC.